This T cell receptor beta chain is from a study of cytomegalovirus exposure and HLA in healthy donors. V was shortened by 2 bases and J by 5 bases, with 7 bases between the two germline ends. Per the germline V gene, CDR1 is SNHLY and CDR2 is FYNNEI. The CDR3 has 13 amino acids. Amplification used 60 Vbeta primers and 13 Jbeta primers. In the source study's methods: Approximately 9.9 million of tens of millions of unique TCR beta chains were shared, per a later count. TCRdb keeps only in-frame clones here, not all; method: immunoSEQ multiplex PCR. Clone size and the V and J calls come from that table; the DNA yielded D and trimming. Among a few hundred thousand clones listed, about 70% were seen once. This clone was detected a few times. Antigen unknown. Broader study findings: Cytomegalovirus-associated status was assigned to 150 or so TCR beta chains.

Sequenced input: PBMCs. The TCR was taken from a woman in her twenties or thirties in good health and CMV-seronegative. V and J are TRBV2 and TRBJ2-1, with unresolved D. The CDR3 DNA sequence: TGTGCCAGCAGTGAACTTAGAAACAATGAGCAGTTCTTC. This translates into CASSELRNNEQFF. Filled out from reference TRBV2 and TRBJ2-1, the complete variable domain reads EPEVTQTPSHQVTQMGQEVILRCVPISNHLYFYWYRQILGQKVEFLVSFYNNEISEKSEIFDDQFSVERPDGSNFTLKIRSTKLEDSAMYFCASSELRNNEQFFGPGTRLTVL.